The subject of this entry is one T cell receptor (beta chain). Per germline, CDR1 SEHNR and CDR2 FQNEAQ (reference sequence). Trimming removed 2 bases at V and 1 base at J, with 18 bases between. The CDR3 is 18 residues long. Generated by immunoSEQ multiplex PCR, the TCRdb table keeps only in-frame clones and is missing some. The sample lists 350,000 to 400,000 clones, about 90% occurring once. These data originate in a study of blood T cell repertoires in COVID-19. It was during active infection that Seattle patients were enrolled and then longitudinally followed. V and J are TRBV7-9 and TRBJ2-1; D perhaps matches TRBD1 (5 bases). Sequences were obtained from peripheral blood. This clonotype originated in a woman aged 25 to 45 with COVID-19, enrolled during active disease. CDR3 sequence reads: CASSLSGRAYLSYNEQFF. CDR3 in DNA: TGTGCCAGCAGCTTAAGTGGCAGGGCCTACTTATCCTACAATGAGCAGTTCTTC.